These 20 T cell receptor beta chains were sequenced from one sample in a study of PD-1 blockade in classical Hodgkin lymphoma. Sequenced by immunoSEQ multiplex PCR; TCRdb stores in-frame clones only, minus some. The sample lists approximately 160,000 clones, about 81% occurring once. No patient escaped relapse after autologous stem cell transplantation, and brentuximab vedotin exposure varied. The sequences come from peripheral blood mononuclear cells (PBMCs), collected before the second cycle of nivolumab. Receptors originate from a human donor with classical Hodgkin lymphoma.

The chain links TRBV6-5 to TRBJ2-1; D is ambiguous. Trimming stripped 10 bases from V and 6 bases from J, with 22 bases between. The germline gives CDR1 MNHEY, CDR2 SVGAGI. The CDR3 length is 15 residues. CDR3 in DNA: TGTGCCACCGCCAGGCCAACAGCGTTGGGCAATGAGCAGTTCTTC. Its protein product is CATARPTALGNEQFF.

The CDR3 protein is CASSQGVGQGRYGYTF. DNA of the CDR3: TGCGCCAGCAGCCAAGGGGTCGGACAGGGAAGGTATGGCTACACCTTC. The chain couples TRBV4-1 to TRBJ1-2, with TRBD1 matching over 8 bases. V shed 1 base and J 5 bases; nucleotides not matched to a gene: 9. Germline CDR1 reads MGHRA; CDR2 reads YSYEKL. CDR3 length equals 16 residues.

The rearrangement links TRBV21-1 to TRBJ1-1. TRBV21-1 is given as a pseudogene. The CDR3 is made up of 15 amino acids. DNA of the CDR3: TGTGCCAGCAGCAAAGATCGGGGGGTGGGCACTGAAGCTTTCTTT. Translated: CASSKDRGVGTEAFF.

The rearrangement joins TRBV7-3 to TRBJ2-2; D is undetermined. The V end lost 6 bases, the J end lost 1 base, and 9 bases lay between the germline ends. CDR3 length: 14 residues. The germline CDR1 and CDR2 sequences are SGHTA and FQGTGA. The CDR3 loop reads CASSVSGNTGELFF. In DNA, the CDR3 is TGTGCCAGCAGTGTCTCAGGGAACACCGGGGAGCTGTTTTTT.

A single count supports this clone. The chain has TRBV7-3 and TRBJ2-1; D is perhaps TRBD1 or TRBD2 (5 bases each). The CDR3 length is 13 residues. Germline V gene data show CDR1 as SGHTA and CDR2 as FQGTGA. Trimming stripped 5 bases from V and 9 bases from J, with 14 bases between. This chain's CDR3 is CASSLQAGTEQFF. CDR3 DNA sequence: TGTGCCAGCAGCCTCCAGGCAGGGACTGAGCAGTTCTTC.

This clone came up once. The chain carries TRBV19 and TRBJ2-4; D is unresolved. The CDR3 is 13 residues long. Germline lookup yields CDR1 LNHDA and CDR2 SQIVND (reference sequence). The V end lost 5 bases, the J end lost 3 bases, and 8 bases lay between the germline ends. CDR3 nucleotide sequence: TGTGCCAGTAGTCCTAAATACAAAAACATTCAGTACTTC. It specifies CASSPKYKNIQYF.

This clone has more than one count but fewer than ten. The chain combines TRBV7-6 with TRBJ1-1; D might be TRBD1 (6 bases). Germline V gene lookup returns CDR1 SGHVS and CDR2 FNYEAQ. V lost 5 bases to trimming and J lost 10 bases, with 14 bases between them. The CDR3 length is 12 residues. In nucleotides, the CDR3 is TGTGCCAGCAGCCCCACCGGGACATTAGCTTTCTTT. Encoded protein: CASSPTGTLAFF.

The CDR3 is CASSNPFQGNTEAFF. For the CDR3, the DNA is TGTGCCAGCAGCAATCCCTTCCAGGGTAACACTGAAGCTTTCTTT. The rearrangement links TRBV21-1 to TRBJ1-1; TRBD1, the D gene given by the table, was not confirmed from the DNA. TRBV21-1 is tagged as a pseudogene. This CDR3 contains 15 residues.

The chain is built from TRBV6-1 and TRBJ1-2; TRBD1 agrees at 9 bases. With 8 bases clipped from V and 5 bases from J, the junction kept 9 bases outside the gene matches. The CDR3 is made up of 14 amino acids. Germline V gene sequence: CDR1 MNHNS, CDR2 SASEGT. For the CDR3, the DNA is TGTGCCAGCCGCTCCTCGGGACAGGGATATGGCTACACCTTC. The encoded protein is CASRSSGQGYGYTF.

This chain connects TRBV7-3 to TRBJ2-3; 7 bases align to TRBD1. Trimming removed 4 bases from V and 4 bases from J; junction bases left unmatched: 2. The CDR3 spans 13 residues. The germline CDR1 and CDR2 sequences are SGHTA and FQGTGA. The CDR3 is CASSSTGADTQYF. CDR3 coding DNA: TGTGCCAGCAGCTCCACAGGGGCAGATACGCAGTATTTT.

The chain employs TRBV5-4 and TRBJ1-2, with 9 positions matching TRBD1. Germline V CDR1 and CDR2: SGHNT, YYREEE (reference sequence). V gave up 3 bases and J gave up 0 bases; unmatched junction bases: 6. The CDR3 extends over 16 amino acids. The CDR3 bases are TGTGCCAGCAGCTGGGGACAGGGTAGGGCTAACTATGGCTACACCTTC. This translates into CASSWGQGRANYGYTF.

This clone was detected only a few times. The genes are TRBV27 and TRBJ2-7; D not certain. V was shortened by 6 bases and J by 0 bases, with 9 bases between the two germline ends. The V gene's germline CDR1 is MNHEY and CDR2 SMNVEV (reference sequence). This CDR3 region has 13 residues. The CDR3 nucleotides read TGTGCCAGCAGAATGAGGAGCTCCTACGAGCAGTACTTC. Translation gives CASRMRSSYEQYF.

This clone showed up just a few times. This chain connects TRBV25-1 to TRBJ1-5; D gene uncertain. Trimming shortened V by 1 base and J by 13 bases, and 11 bases separated the two germline ends. The CDR3 is 12 amino acids. In germline, CDR1 is MGHDK, CDR2 SYGVNS. CDR3 protein: CASSEWAGPQHF. The CDR3 nucleotides are TGTGCCAGCAGTGAATGGGCAGGCCCACAGCATTTT. The full variable domain, its missing parts supplied by reference TRBV25-1 and TRBJ1-5, is EADIYQTPRYLVIGTGKKITLECSQTMGHDKMYWYQQDPGMELHLIHYSYGVNSTEKGDLSSESTVSRIRTEHFPLTLESARPSHTSQYLCASSEWAGPQHFGDGTRLSIL.

The chain uses TRBV27 and TRBJ1-5; TRBD1 matches at 9 bases. The CDR3 spans 13 residues. Unmatched junction bases numbered 6, after V lost 9 bases and J lost 6 bases. Germline V CDR1 and CDR2: MNHEY, SMNVEV (reference sequence). The CDR3 here is CASRQGVTQPQHF. CDR3 nucleotide sequence: TGTGCCAGTCGACAGGGGGTTACTCAGCCCCAGCATTTT.

This clone was seen more than once but under ten times. This chain links TRBV5-6 with TRBJ2-1; D remains unclear. The CDR3 is 11 residues long. The V gene's germline CDR1 is SGHDT and CDR2 YYEEEE. Trimming left V 2 bases short and J 11 bases short, with 8 bases between. The CDR3 protein is CASSFGSKQFF. The CDR3 nucleotides are TGTGCCAGCAGCTTTGGGTCAAAGCAGTTCTTC. The full variable domain, with the rest looked up from reference TRBV5-6 and TRBJ2-1, is DAGVTQSPTHLIKTRGQQVTLRCSPKSGHDTVSWYQQALGQGPQFIFQYYEEEERQRGNFPDRFSGHQFPNYSSELNVNALLLGDSALYLCASSFGSKQFFGPGTRLTVL.

The table lists this clone with a count of one. The chain carries TRBV6-5 and TRBJ2-7, with D unclear. CDR3 size: 14 residues. V was clipped by 6 bases and J by 2 bases, with 14 bases between them. The V gene's germline CDR1 is MNHEY and CDR2 SVGAGI. The CDR3 reads CASSRLRWAYEQYF. In DNA form, the CDR3 reads TGTGCCAGCAGCCGACTGAGATGGGCCTACGAGCAGTACTTC.

This clone is labeled as medium-sized. The rearrangement links TRBV6-1 to TRBJ1-3; D is ambiguous. Germline assignment: CDR1 MNHNS and CDR2 SASEGT. The CDR3 extends over 12 amino acids. The V end was cut by 5 bases, the J end by 0 bases, with 2 bases between. CDR3 in DNA: TGTGCCAGCAGTAACTCTGGAAACACCATATATTTT. Residues: CASSNSGNTIYF.

This clone was recorded only once. The chain couples TRBV29-1 to TRBJ2-3; the match to TRBD2 covers 11 bases. Trimming removed 3 bases from V and 3 bases from J; junction bases left unmatched: 5. CDR1 is SQVTM and CDR2 is ANQGSEA in the germline V gene. This CDR3 region has 15 residues. CDR3 in amino acids: CSVDPTSGRTDTQYF. CDR3 in DNA: TGCAGCGTTGACCCCACTAGCGGGAGAACAGATACGCAGTATTTT.

The chain combines TRBV18 with TRBJ2-5, with D unresolved. The CDR3 runs to 11 residues. V lost 6 bases and J 5 bases, leaving 7 bases between the germline ends. Germline V CDR1 and CDR2: KGHSH, LQKENI. The CDR3 DNA reads as TGTGCCAGCTCGCCAATGGAGACCCAGTACTTC. This encodes CASSPMETQYF.

The rearrangement uses TRBV5-1 and TRBJ2-5; the D gene is possibly TRBD2 (6 bases). Germline CDR1 reads SGHRS; CDR2 reads YFSETQ. Trimming took 1 base from V and 5 from J, leaving 15 bases between them. CDR3 length: 15 amino acids. CDR3 sequence: CASSLTSGPTETQYF. CDR3 coding DNA: TGCGCCAGCAGCTTGACCAGCGGGCCTACGGAGACCCAGTACTTC.